The 2 T cell receptor beta chains in this list originate from one sample, sequenced in a study of blood T cell repertoires in COVID-19. Only in-frame clones appear in the TCRdb table, and some are missing; sequencing was by immunoSEQ multiplex PCR. The sample carries approximately 500,000 clones, roughly nine tenths recorded once. Sequenced material: peripheral blood. The receptors were gathered from a woman in her forties or fifties with COVID-19, enrolled during active disease.

The V and J genes are TRBV11-1 and TRBJ2-2; D not certain. The germline CDR1 and CDR2 sequences are SGHAT and FQDESV (reference sequence). The CDR3 length is 11 residues. Trimming stripped 3 bases from V and 8 bases from J, with 4 bases between. CDR3 sequence reads: CASSFQGELFF. CDR3 in DNA: TGTGCCAGCAGCTTTCAGGGGGAGCTGTTTTTT.

The chain couples TRBV10-3 to TRBJ2-1, with TRBD1 matching over 7 bases. The V and J ends lost 8 bases and 9 bases, in that order; junction bases with no gene match: 22. CDR1 is ENHRY and CDR2 is SYGVKD in the germline V gene. The CDR3 length is 17 residues. DNA of the CDR3: TGTGCCATCGGTCCGTATTCCGGGACAGAGATGTCATCTGAGCAGTTCTTC. Translating it yields CAIGPYSGTEMSSEQFF.